The entry below describes one T cell receptor (beta chain). The data derive from a study of cytomegalovirus exposure and HLA in healthy donors. Vbeta (60) and Jbeta (13) primers were used in the PCR. Sequenced by immunoSEQ multiplex PCR; TCRdb stores in-frame clones only, minus some. The sample contains roughly 150,000 clones, 75% to 80% of which appear only once. The germline CDR1 and CDR2 sequences are MDHEN and SYDVKM. With 7 bases clipped from V and 4 bases from J, the junction kept 12 bases outside the gene matches. CDR3 length equals 16 residues. This receptor was obtained from a male donor in good health and CMV-seronegative. Material: PBMCs. This chain connects TRBV28 to TRBJ2-1, with TRBD1 matching 8 bases. In DNA, the CDR3 is TGTGCCAGCACCAACTCCGGGACAGGCAAATACAATGAGCAGTTCTTC. Translating gives CASTNSGTGKYNEQFF. Full variable domain (rest looked up from reference TRBV28 and TRBJ2-1): DVKVTQSSRYLVKRTGEKVFLECVQDMDHENMFWYRQDPGLGLRLIYFSYDVKMKEKGDIPEGYSVSREKKERFSLILESASTNQTSMYLCASTNSGTGKYNEQFFGPGTRLTVL.